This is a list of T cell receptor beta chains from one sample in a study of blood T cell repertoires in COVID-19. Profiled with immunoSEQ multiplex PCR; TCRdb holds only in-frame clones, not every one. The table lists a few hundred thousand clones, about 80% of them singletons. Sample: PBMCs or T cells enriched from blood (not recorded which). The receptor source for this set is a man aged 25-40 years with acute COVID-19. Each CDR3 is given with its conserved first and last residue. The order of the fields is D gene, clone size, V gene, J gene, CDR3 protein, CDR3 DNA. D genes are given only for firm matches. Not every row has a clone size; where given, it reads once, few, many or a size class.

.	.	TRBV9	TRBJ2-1	CASSVDAGSFNEQFF	TGTGCCAGCAGCGTAGACGCGGGATCTTTTAATGAGCAGTTCTTC
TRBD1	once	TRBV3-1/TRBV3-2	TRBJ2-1	CASSPRGGSSNEQFF	TGTGCCAGCAGCCCAAGAGGGGGCTCTTCTAATGAGCAGTTCTTC
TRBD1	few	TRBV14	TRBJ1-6	CASSLNRGSPLHF	TGTGCCAGCAGCCTAAACAGGGGTTCACCCCTCCACTTT
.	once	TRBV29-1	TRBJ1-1	CSVATGTGAFF	TGCAGCGTTGCTACAGGGACGGGAGCTTTCTTT
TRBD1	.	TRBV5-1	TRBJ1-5	CASSAPTGGPNQPQHF	TGCGCCAGCAGCGCTCCGACAGGGGGGCCGAATCAGCCCCAGCATTTT
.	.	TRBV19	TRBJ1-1	CASSIAGGRTEAFF	TGTGCCAGTAGTATCGCGGGGGGGCGGACTGAAGCTTTCTTT
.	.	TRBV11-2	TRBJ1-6	CASSLGRADSPLHF	TGTGCCAGCAGCTTAGGCAGGGCCGATTCACCCCTCCACTTT
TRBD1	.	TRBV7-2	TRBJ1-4	CASSETTGGANEKLFF	TGTGCCAGCAGCGAGACGACAGGGGGCGCTAATGAAAAACTGTTTTTT
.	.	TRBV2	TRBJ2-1	CASSSGTPPNEQFF	TGTGCCAGCAGTTCCGGGACTCCACCAAATGAGCAGTTCTTC
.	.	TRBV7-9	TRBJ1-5	CASSLRGSNQPQHF	TGTGCCAGCAGCTTAAGGGGGAGCAATCAGCCCCAGCATTTT
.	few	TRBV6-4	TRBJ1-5	CASSPDTSNQPQHF	TGTGCCAGCAGCCCAGACACAAGCAATCAGCCCCAGCATTTT
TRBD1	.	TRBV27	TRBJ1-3	CASSLGQGAGNTIYF	TGTGCCAGCAGTCTCGGACAGGGAGCTGGAAACACCATATATTTT
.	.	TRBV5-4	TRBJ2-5	CASSAGVEGSIKTQYF	TGTGCCAGCAGCGCTGGGGTGGAGGGGAGTATCAAGACCCAGTACTTC
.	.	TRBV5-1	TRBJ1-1	CASSLAVSGTEAFF	TGCGCCAGCAGCTTGGCGGTTTCGGGCACTGAAGCTTTCTTT
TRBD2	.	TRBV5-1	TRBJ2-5	CASSGAGGPGQETQYF	TGTGCCAGCAGCGGAGCGGGAGGGCCGGGTCAAGAGACCCAGTACTTC
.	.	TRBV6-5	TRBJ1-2	CASSTTQGGYTF	TGTGCCAGCAGTACTACCCAGGGTGGCTACACCTTC
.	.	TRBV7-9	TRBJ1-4	CASSLAGANEKLFF	TGTGCCAGCAGCTTGGCCGGGGCTAATGAAAAACTGTTTTTT
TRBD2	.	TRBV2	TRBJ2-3	CASSQGTSGRVTDTQYF	TGTGCCAGCAGCCAGGGGACTAGCGGGAGGGTCACAGATACGCAGTATTTT
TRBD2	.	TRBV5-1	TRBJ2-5	CASSHRLAGGLQETQYF	TGCGCCAGCAGCCACAGACTAGCGGGGGGCCTTCAAGAGACCCAGTACTTC
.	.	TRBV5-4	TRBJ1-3	CASSFRQDVSGNTIYF	TGTGCCAGCAGTTTCAGACAGGATGTTTCTGGAAACACCATATATTTT
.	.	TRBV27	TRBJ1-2	CASQFPRKTPGYGYTF	TGTGCCAGCCAGTTCCCTCGTAAGACCCCGGGGTATGGCTACACCTTC
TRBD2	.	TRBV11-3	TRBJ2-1	CASSLGGSSGPYNEQFF	TGTGCCAGCAGCTTAGGGGGATCTAGCGGGCCCTACAATGAGCAGTTCTTC